This T cell receptor beta chain comes out of a study of blood T cell repertoires in COVID-19. Study-level background: The samples span acute and convalescent COVID-19 from the United States, Italy and Spain. T cells, B-cell-depleted T cells, or PBMCs supplied cDNA or gDNA.

In the study's own analysis: By means of reference gene primer amplification, nucleated cell counts were estimated. Profiling relied on immunoSEQ multiplex PCR, and the TCRdb table lists in-frame clones only, not all of them. V and J calls and clone size are copied from that table; D and trimming were computed from the DNA. The profile covers tens of thousands of clones, with 65% to 90% appearing a single time and roughly 13% taken by the ten largest. Looked up from germline, CDR1 is LGHNA and CDR2 is YSLEER. With 2 bases clipped from V and 2 bases from J, the junction kept 2 bases outside the gene matches. The CDR3 has 15 amino acids.

The V and J genes are TRBV4-3 and TRBJ2-3; 9 nucleotides align to TRBD2. The sequencing input was peripheral blood. This TCR came from a human donor in a cohort sampled during active COVID-19. CDR3 bases: TGCGCCAGCAGCCAAATAGCGGGGGCCACAGATACGCAGTATTTT. This gives the protein CASSQIAGATDTQYF.